Listed below are T cell receptor beta chains from one sample, sequenced in a study of T cell repertoires in aging, cancer and after chemotherapy. TCRdb reanalysed the multiplex PCR reads using MiXCR and keeps one entry per CDR3 protein. The sample lists around 6,400 distinct CDR3 sequences, 25% to 35% occurring once. The material sequenced was blood. These receptors were obtained from a human donor in good health. Both conserved end residues are part of each CDR3. A D gene is named only where the DNA matches it firmly. Expanded clones get a size class; other rows say once, few or many, or leave the size out.

cdr3_length	v_call	d_call	clone_size	j_call	cdr3_nt	cdr3_aa
14	TRBV28	-	few	TRBJ2-1	TGTGCCAGCAGCCCCCCACCAGGGTACAATGAGCAGTTCTTC	CASSPPPGYNEQFF
14	TRBV5-6	-	-	TRBJ2-3	TGTGCCAGCAGCTTGGGACAGAACACAGATACGCAGTATTTT	CASSLGQNTDTQYF
16	TRBV19	TRBD2	-	TRBJ2-3	TGTGCCAGTAGTCTACTAGCGGGAGCATTCACAGATACGCAGTATTTT	CASSLLAGAFTDTQYF
12	TRBV19	-	few	TRBJ1-1	TGTGCCAGTCGGCGGGAAGGCACTGAAGCTTTCTTT	CASRREGTEAFF
13	TRBV29-1	-	medium-sized	TRBJ1-2	TGCAGCGTTGGACTGCGCACCCAGGGGGGCTACACCTTC	CSVGLRTQGGYTF
15	TRBV20-1	TRBD1	-	TRBJ2-3	TGCAGTGCTAGAGATCCGGGACAGGGGACAGATACGCAGTATTTT	CSARDPGQGTDTQYF
15	TRBV7-9	TRBD1	few	TRBJ2-7	TGTGCCAGCAGCTTATATAGGGGGCGTCTTAACGAGCAGTACTTC	CASSLYRGRLNEQYF
13	TRBV29-1	TRBD1	medium-sized	TRBJ1-2	TGCAGCGTCGCCGGGACAGGGGGGTCTAGCTACACCTTC	CSVAGTGGSSYTF
16	TRBV6-2/TRBV6-3	-	-	TRBJ1-1	TGTGCCAGCAGGCCCAGAGGTGGGGGCTCTAACACTGAAGCTTTCTTT	CASRPRGGGSNTEAFF
16	TRBV7-2	TRBD1	-	TRBJ1-5	TGTGCCAGCAGCCCGTGGACAGGCAAGGCTAATCAGCCCCAGCATTTT	CASSPWTGKANQPQHF
13	TRBV7-9	TRBD1	-	TRBJ2-3	TGTGCCAGCTTGGGAAGGGGGCCAAGGACGCAGTATTTT	CASLGRGPRTQYF
14	TRBV6-5	-	-	TRBJ2-5	TGCGCCAGCAGCCAAGGGGGGAACCAAGAGACCCAGTACTTC	CASSQGGNQETQYF
15	TRBV27	-	-	TRBJ2-6	TGTGCCAGCAGTAGGGGTGCCTCTGGGGCCAACGTCCTGACTTTC	CASSRGASGANVLTF
15	TRBV27	-	-	TRBJ2-7	TGTGCCAGCAGTCCCCCGACACCCTCCTACAATGAGCAGTACTTC	CASSPPTPSYNEQYF
14	TRBV6-6	-	few	TRBJ1-1	TGTGCCAGCAGATCCACGGGATTTTCCTCTGAAGCTTTCTTT	CASRSTGFSSEAFF
16	TRBV7-6	TRBD2	-	TRBJ2-5	TGTGCCAGCAGCTTAGCTAGCGGGAAGGAGCAAGAGACCCAGTACTTC	CASSLASGKEQETQYF
15	TRBV27	TRBD2	-	TRBJ2-1	TGTGCCAACAGTCAGCGGGGGGGCTCCTACAATGAGCAGTTCTTC	CANSQRGGSYNEQFF
13	TRBV11-3	-	-	TRBJ1-2	TGTGCCAGCAGGAGCGGGGGGGCCCATGGCTACACCTTC	CASRSGGAHGYTF
12	TRBV28	-	-	TRBJ2-5	TGTGCCAGCAGTCTCCGGGACGAGACCCAGTACTTC	CASSLRDETQYF
13	TRBV6-2/TRBV6-3	-	few	TRBJ2-5	TGTGCCAGCACCCGCCTTGGGCAAGAGACCCAGTACTTC	CASTRLGQETQYF
14	TRBV12-3/TRBV12-4	-	-	TRBJ2-7	TGTGCCAGCAGTTTTCAGGGAGGCACCTACGAGCAGTACTTC	CASSFQGGTYEQYF
15	TRBV12-3/TRBV12-4	-	few	TRBJ2-1	TGTGCCAGCAGTTTTGGGCGGGGGCGATACAATGAGCAGTTCTTC	CASSFGRGRYNEQFF
17	TRBV6-5	TRBD2	-	TRBJ2-2	TGTGCCAGCAGTACCGGGACTAGCGGGGGGAACACCGGGGAGCTGTTTTTT	CASSTGTSGGNTGELFF
17	TRBV11-3	TRBD2	medium-sized	TRBJ2-1	TGTGCCAGCAGCTTAGCGATAGAACTAGCGGGGGGTCATGAGCAGTTCTTC	CASSLAIELAGGHEQFF
13	TRBV5-6	-	few	TRBJ1-2	TGTGCCAGCAGCCGGCCTGGCGACACGTCCAAAACCTTC	CASSRPGDTSKTF
15	TRBV7-2	TRBD1	once	TRBJ2-7	TGTGCCAGCAGCCTACTTGAGGGGGCAATCTACGAGCAGTACTTC	CASSLLEGAIYEQYF
15	TRBV5-1	TRBD1	-	TRBJ1-2	TGCGCCAGCAGCATCGGGACAGGAACTAACTATGGCTACACCTTC	CASSIGTGTNYGYTF
15	TRBV12-3/TRBV12-4	-	few	TRBJ2-3	TGTGCCAGCAGTTTATCGACAGGTGGGACAGATACGCAGTATTTT	CASSLSTGGTDTQYF
14	TRBV11-3	-	medium-sized	TRBJ1-4	TGTGCCAGCAGCTTAGAGGGGGTTGATGAAAAACTGTTTTTT	CASSLEGVDEKLFF
17	TRBV28	-	-	TRBJ2-2	TGTGCCAGCAGTTCGCTGTTGGAGCCGAAGAACACCGGGGAGCTGTTTTTT	CASSSLLEPKNTGELFF
13	TRBV30	-	-	TRBJ1-1	TGTGCCTGGAGTGTAGTCCGCGAATCAGAAGCTTTCTTT	CAWSVVRESEAFF
13	TRBV30	-	few	TRBJ1-6	TGTGCCAGCCTTGCGGCCTATAATTCACCCCTCCACTTT	CASLAAYNSPLHF
13	TRBV7-9	-	few	TRBJ2-3	TGTGCCAGCAGCTTAGCGCTTGCAGATACGCAGTATTTT	CASSLALADTQYF
14	TRBV11-1	-	-	TRBJ2-3	TGTGCCAGCAGCCTACCGGGGGTGTCGGATACGCAGTATTTT	CASSLPGVSDTQYF
14	TRBV20-1	-	-	TRBJ2-1	TGCAGTGCTCCGGACCAAGGGACCTACAATGAGCAGTTCTTC	CSAPDQGTYNEQFF
13	TRBV13	-	medium-sized	TRBJ2-7	TGTGCCAGCAGCCTTGGGATAAGGGGCGAGCAGTACTTC	CASSLGIRGEQYF
13	TRBV19	-	-	TRBJ1-5	TGTGCCAGTACGCCCGGGCAGGTCCGGCCCCAGCATTTT	CASTPGQVRPQHF
15	TRBV12-3/TRBV12-4	-	once	TRBJ2-3	TGTGCCAGAAGTTTATCGACAGGTGGGACAGATACGCAGTATTTT	CARSLSTGGTDTQYF
11	TRBV28	-	-	TRBJ1-1	TGTGCCAGCGAAAAGGACAGAGAAGCTTTCTTT	CASEKDREAFF
16	TRBV5-1	-	-	TRBJ1-1	TGCGCCAGCAGCTTGGCAGGATGGGGGGGAAACACTGAAGCTTTCTTT	CASSLAGWGGNTEAFF